The entry below gives a single T cell receptor beta chain sequence along with its context. Its antigen remains unidentified. Autoimmunity was present in every CD3G-deficient patient, worse in two. Patients aged 2 to 39 years had fewer naive and more memory CD4+ and CD8+ T cells. Regulatory (CD25-high CD127-low) and conventional (CD25-low CD127-high) CD4+ T cells were sorted separately. The primer mix had 52 TRBV and 13 TRBJ primers. Assay: immunoSEQ multiplex PCR; the TCRdb copy retains only in-frame clones and omits some. Of 30,000 to 40,000 clones listed, over 90% are singletons. This sample is drawn from a study of regulatory T cells. Study conclusions and caveats: Hydrophobic residues at CDR3 positions 6 and 7 were enriched in conventional CD4+ T cells of CD3G-deficient patients. Regulatory T cells showed the strongest V-J pair restriction and V/J gene skewing among patient repertoires.

This CDR3 has 14 residues. The V gene end was trimmed by 5 bases and the J gene end by 4 bases; junction bases not matched to a gene: 1. Germline CDR1 MNHNY, CDR2 SVGAGI (reference sequence). Sequenced material: conventional CD4+ T cells sorted from blood. This chain connects TRBV6-6 to TRBJ2-2; 10 bases align to TRBD2. The sequence derives from a child under 10 years old with CD3G deficiency. CDR3 DNA sequence: TGTGCCAGCAGTGTAGCGGGGGGCACCGGGGAGCTGTTTTTT. Translating gives CASSVAGGTGELFF.